Included here is one TCR beta chain sequence, with context. As yet, its antigen is unknown. The record originates from a study of PD-1 blockade in classical Hodgkin lymphoma. Study-level background: With a 2-week interval, patients received intravenous nivolumab at 3 mg/kg. Regarding the study as a whole: Complete responders possessed baseline diversity comparable to newly diagnosed patients. Reports indicated that newly diagnosed patients had lower baseline TCR diversity than healthy donors did.

Only in-frame clones appear in the TCRdb table, and some are missing; sequencing was by immunoSEQ multiplex PCR. This table holds about 99,000 clones, roughly 79% found once. CDR3 size: 15 residues. The trim removed 2 bases at V and 6 bases at J, leaving 5 bases unmatched. Germline V gives CDR1 SGHDN, CDR2 FVKESK. Relapse after autologous stem cell transplantation occurred in every patient, and brentuximab vedotin exposure varied. The gene calls are TRBV14 and TRBJ2-4; 9 nucleotides agree with TRBD1. This sample comprised peripheral blood mononuclear cells (PBMCs), obtained before the second cycle of nivolumab. The TCR was taken from a human donor with classical Hodgkin lymphoma. DNA for the CDR3: TGTGCCAGCAGCCAACGACAGGGGGTTGGAAACATTCAGTACTTC. This encodes CASSQRQGVGNIQYF.